Shown below are 16 T cell receptor beta chains from a single sample sequenced in a study of beta chain features in type 1 diabetes. Every bit of the isolated RNA underwent reverse transcription, so sequencing read expressed TCRB transcripts. Assay used: immunoSEQ multiplex PCR; TCRdb lists only in-frame clones, some missing. The table has 240,000 or so clones, about 63% seen once. The sequencing input was naive CD4+ T cells from blood. The source is a man aged 30 to 45 in good health.

The V gene is TRBV12-5, the J gene TRBJ2-1; TRBD2 agrees at 9 bases. V shed 5 bases, J shed 0 bases, and the junction held 2 bases outside the gene matches. From germline, CDR1 is LGHNT and CDR2 FRNRAP. The CDR3 extends over 15 amino acids. This CDR3 reads CASGGLASSYNEQFF. DNA of the CDR3: TGTGCTAGTGGTGGACTAGCGAGCTCCTACAATGAGCAGTTCTTC.

This clone has only one observation. The chain combines TRBV30 with TRBJ2-3; TRBD2 aligns across 10 bases. CDR3 size: 15 residues. The junction had 6 bases not matched to a gene; V was cut back by 5 bases and J by 1 base. Germline V gives CDR1 GTSNPN, CDR2 SVGIG (reference sequence). As DNA, the CDR3 is TGTGCCTGGGGGACCGGACTAGCGGGCACAGATACGCAGTATTTT. Residues: CAWGTGLAGTDTQYF.

This chain joins TRBV11-2 and TRBJ2-7; perhaps TRBD1 as D (5 bases). CDR3 length: 14 amino acids. V was pared by 3 bases and J by 1 base, with 10 bases between. From germline, CDR1 is SGHAT and CDR2 FQNNGV. This CDR3 reads CASSFDSTSYEQYF. CDR3 sequence (DNA): TGTGCCAGCAGCTTCGACAGCACGTCCTACGAGCAGTACTTC. Full variable domain (outside the CDR3, taken from reference TRBV11-2 and TRBJ2-7): EAGVAQSPRYKIIEKRQSVAFWCNPISGHATLYWYQQILGQGPKLLIQFQNNGVVDDSQLPKDRFSAERLKGVDSTLKIQPAKLEDSAVYLCASSFDSTSYEQYFGPGTRLTVT.

Only a few counts were recorded for this clone. CDR3: CASSQGHVYEQYF. CDR3 bases: TGTGCCAGCAGCCAGGGACATGTCTACGAGCAGTACTTC. This chain links TRBV7-2 with TRBJ2-7, with D perhaps TRBD1 (6 bases). Germline assignment: CDR1 SGHTA and CDR2 FQGNSA. V lost 5 bases and J lost 3, with 11 bases in between. This CDR3 region has 13 residues.

The rearrangement uses TRBV6-5 and TRBJ2-5; 9 bases line up with TRBD1. Per the germline V gene, CDR1 is MNHEY and CDR2 is SVGAGI. The CDR3 covers 15 residues. Trimming cost V 1 base and J 5 bases; bases outside gene matches: 5. The DNA of the CDR3 is TGTGCCAGCAGTTACTGGAGGACAGGGGCTGAGACCCAGTACTTC. It specifies CASSYWRTGAETQYF.

The chain combines TRBV29-1 with TRBJ1-5, with 8 bases matching TRBD1. Unmatched junction bases numbered 8, after V lost 7 bases and J lost 0 bases. Germline values: CDR1 SQVTM, CDR2 ANQGSEA. This CDR3 contains 15 residues. Here the CDR3 reads CSALTGADSNQPQHF. The DNA for the CDR3 is TGCAGCGCCCTGACAGGGGCGGATAGCAATCAGCCCCAGCATTTT.

The chain links TRBV30 to TRBJ2-1; the D gene is possibly TRBD2 (6 bases). The CDR3 is made up of 11 amino acids. The V and J ends lost 8 bases and 9 bases respectively, with 14 bases between them. From germline, CDR1 is GTSNPN and CDR2 SVGIG (reference sequence). CDR3 residues: CAKTAGSEQFF. CDR3 DNA: TGTGCCAAAACCGCGGGAAGTGAGCAGTTCTTC.

This clone appeared a few times. The V and J genes are TRBV7-2 and TRBJ2-5; no clear D gene. Trimming removed 1 base from V and 9 bases from J, with 15 bases in between. CDR1 is SGHTA and CDR2 is FQGNSA in the germline V gene. There are 14 residues in the CDR3. The CDR3 region has the DNA TGTGCCAGCAGCTTAGTCCCAGGCCTAGTACCCCAGTACTTC. Protein sequence: CASSLVPGLVPQYF.

This rearrangement joins TRBV5-1 to TRBJ2-1, with unresolved D. The germline V and J ends were trimmed by 1 base and 5 bases, with 19 bases remaining between them. This CDR3 has 17 residues. CDR1 is SGHRS and CDR2 is YFSETQ in the germline V gene. Here the CDR3 reads CASSLRAPTARNNEQFF. The DNA for the CDR3 is TGCGCCAGCAGCTTGAGGGCCCCGACTGCTCGGAACAATGAGCAGTTCTTC.

This clone was seen a few times. V is TRBV7-2 and J is TRBJ2-1; 7 bases align to TRBD2. Losses at the gene ends were 1 base for V and 4 bases for J; bases not matched to a gene: 7. The V gene's germline CDR1 is SGHTA and CDR2 FQGNSA. The CDR3 consists of 16 residues. CDR3 region: CASSLDSGGGYNEQFF. The CDR3 nucleotides read TGTGCCAGCAGCTTAGATTCGGGCGGGGGATACAATGAGCAGTTCTTC.

The chain employs TRBV30 and TRBJ1-6; TRBD1 is a possible D gene (6 bases). The germline V gene encodes CDR1 GTSNPN and CDR2 SVGIG (reference sequence). This CDR3 has 14 residues. Trimming took off 0 bases at V and 7 bases at J, with 10 bases between the two ends. CDR3 loop: CAWSVSGENSPLHF. CDR3 DNA: TGTGCCTGGAGTGTATCAGGGGAGAATTCACCCCTCCACTTT.

This chain joins TRBV4-2 and TRBJ2-3, with D unresolved. Germline CDR1 is LGHNA and CDR2 is YNFKEQ. This CDR3 region has 16 residues. With 0 bases removed from V and 0 bases from J, the gap between germline ends came to 10 bases. CDR3: CASSQELGSSTDTQYF. CDR3 DNA: TGTGCCAGCAGCCAAGAATTGGGATCTAGCACAGATACGCAGTATTTT.

This chain uses TRBV29-1 with TRBJ1-1; perhaps TRBD1 as D (6 bases). V gave up 4 bases and J gave up 4 bases, with 7 bases separating them. The germline V gene encodes CDR1 SQVTM and CDR2 ANQGSEA. CDR3 length: 11 residues. CDR3 sequence: CSVVQGTEAFF. The CDR3 region has the DNA TGCAGCGTTGTACAGGGCACTGAAGCTTTCTTT.

A few counts support this clone. The chain has TRBV19 and TRBJ2-2, with 8 bases lining up with TRBD2. The V segment lost 5 bases and the J segment 1 base; nucleotides outside the gene matches: 3. This CDR3 contains 15 residues. Looked up from germline, CDR1 is LNHDA and CDR2 is SQIVND (reference sequence). The CDR3, as DNA: TGTGCCAGTAGTCCCCGGGGGGGGAACACCGGGGAGCTGTTTTTT. The encoded protein is CASSPRGGNTGELFF. Together with reference TRBV19 and TRBJ2-2, the CDR3 gives the full variable domain: DGGITQSPKYLFRKEGQNVTLSCEQNLNHDAMYWYRQDPGQGLRLIYYSQIVNDFQKGDIAEGYSVSREKKESFPLTVTSAQKNPTAFYLCASSPRGGNTGELFFGEGSRLTVL.

The chain uses TRBV9 and TRBJ2-3, with D hard to call. Trimming took 0 bases from V and 6 from J, leaving 11 bases between them. The CDR3 contains 14 residues. Germline V gene sequence: CDR1 SGDLS, CDR2 YYNGEE. CDR3 residues: CASSVGPRKDTQYF. CDR3 bases: TGTGCCAGCAGCGTAGGCCCCCGAAAGGATACGCAGTATTTT.

The rearrangement uses TRBV5-6 and TRBJ2-2; D is unclear. Trimming shortened V by 4 bases and J by 8 bases, and 12 bases separated the two germline ends. Germline values: CDR1 SGHDT, CDR2 YYEEEE. This CDR3 is built from 13 residues. The CDR3: CASSKATSGELFF. The CDR3, as DNA: TGTGCCAGCAGCAAAGCTACTTCGGGGGAGCTGTTTTTT.